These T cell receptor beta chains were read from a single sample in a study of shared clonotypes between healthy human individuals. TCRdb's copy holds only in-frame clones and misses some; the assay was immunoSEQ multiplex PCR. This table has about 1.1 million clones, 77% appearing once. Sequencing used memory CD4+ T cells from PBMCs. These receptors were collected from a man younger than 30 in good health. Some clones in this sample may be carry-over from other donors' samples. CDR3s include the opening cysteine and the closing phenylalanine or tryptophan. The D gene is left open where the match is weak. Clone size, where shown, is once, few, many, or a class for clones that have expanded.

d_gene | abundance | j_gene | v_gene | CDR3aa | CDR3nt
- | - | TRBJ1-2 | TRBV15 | CATSRDTNGYTF | TGTGCCACCAGCAGAGATACCAACGGCTACACCTTC
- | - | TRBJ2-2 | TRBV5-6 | CASSPQGIGELFF | TGTGCCAGCAGCCCTCAGGGAATCGGGGAGCTGTTTTTT
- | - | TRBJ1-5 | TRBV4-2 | CASSQDRTTVNQPQHF | TGTGCCAGCAGCCAAGATCGAACGACAGTCAATCAGCCCCAGCATTTT
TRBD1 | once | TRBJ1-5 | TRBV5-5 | CASSSTGTGVLPQHF | TGTGCCAGCAGCTCGACGGGGACAGGGGTTCTGCCCCAGCATTTT
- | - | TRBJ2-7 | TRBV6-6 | CASRTPSALEYF | TGTGCCAGCAGGACTCCTTCTGCGTTGGAGTACTTC
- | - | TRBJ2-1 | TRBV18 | CASSPRGLAEGEQFF | TGTGCCAGCTCACCAAGAGGGCTAGCCGAGGGCGAGCAGTTCTTC
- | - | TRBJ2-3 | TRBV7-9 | CASSRGTAGTQYF | TGTGCCAGCAGCAGAGGGACCGCAGGTACGCAGTATTTT
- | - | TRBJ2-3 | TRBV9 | CASSSRQRWTDTQYF | TGTGCCAGCAGCTCCCGACAGAGGTGGACAGATACGCAGTATTTT
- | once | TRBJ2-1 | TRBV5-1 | CASSLGEDRNEQFF | TGCGCCAGCAGCTTGGGAGAGGATCGCAATGAGCAGTTCTTC
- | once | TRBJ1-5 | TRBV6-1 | CASSSDPNQPQHF | TGTGCCAGCAGTAGCGACCCGAATCAGCCCCAGCATTTT
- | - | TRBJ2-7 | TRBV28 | CASRGEGSFSEQYF | TGTGCCAGCAGAGGAGAGGGTTCTTTCTCCGAGCAGTACTTC
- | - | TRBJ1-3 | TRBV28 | CASSSPRFSGNTIYF | TGTGCCAGCAGTTCCCCGCGGTTCTCTGGAAACACCATATATTTT
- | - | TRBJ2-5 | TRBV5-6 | CASSPRETQYF | TGTGCCAGCAGCCCCCGGGAGACCCAGTACTTC
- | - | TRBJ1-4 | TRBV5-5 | CASSSAGTSGEKLFF | TGTGCCAGCAGTTCGGCGGGGACATCGGGGGAAAAACTGTTTTTT
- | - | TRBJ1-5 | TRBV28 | CASSLGSGNQPQHF | TGTGCCAGCAGTTTAGGTAGTGGCAATCAGCCCCAGCATTTT
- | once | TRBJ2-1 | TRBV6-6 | CASRPGGASSYNEQFF | TGTGCCAGCAGGCCGGGCGGAGCGAGCTCCTACAATGAGCAGTTCTTC
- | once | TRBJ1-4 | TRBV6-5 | CASGAPSNLEKLFF | TGTGCCAGCGGAGCCCCATCCAACTTGGAAAAACTGTTTTTT
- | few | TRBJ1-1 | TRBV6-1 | CASGTRSFNTEAFF | TGTGCCAGCGGGACGAGGTCATTTAACACTGAAGCTTTCTTT
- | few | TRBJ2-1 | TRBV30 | CAWSKGQEEQFF | TGTGCCTGGAGTAAGGGGCAGGAGGAGCAGTTCTTC
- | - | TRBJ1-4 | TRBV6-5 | CASSPAGEKLFF | TGTGCCAGCAGCCCCGCAGGGGAAAAACTGTTTTTT
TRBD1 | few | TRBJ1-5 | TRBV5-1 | CASSLAGQGDQPQHF | TGCGCCAGCAGCTTGGCGGGACAGGGCGATCAGCCCCAGCATTTT
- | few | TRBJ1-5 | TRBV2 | CASSNRETNQPQHF | TGTGCCAGCAGTAACCGGGAGACCAATCAGCCCCAGCATTTT
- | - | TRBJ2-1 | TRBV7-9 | CASSLGEGEQFF | TGTGCCAGCAGCTTAGGGGAAGGTGAGCAGTTCTTC
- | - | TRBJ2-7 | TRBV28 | CASSPSGGEQYF | TGTGCCAGCAGTCCGTCGGGCGGCGAGCAGTACTTC
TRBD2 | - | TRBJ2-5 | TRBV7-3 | CASSLTSGGGQETQYF | TGTGCCAGCAGCCTAACTAGCGGGGGAGGTCAGGAGACCCAGTACTTC
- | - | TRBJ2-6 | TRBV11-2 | CASSFLAGANVLTF | TGTGCCAGCAGCTTTTTAGCTGGGGCCAACGTCCTGACTTTC
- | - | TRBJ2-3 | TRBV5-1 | CASSLDGVEDTQYF | TGCGCCAGCAGCTTGGACGGGGTGGAAGATACGCAGTATTTT
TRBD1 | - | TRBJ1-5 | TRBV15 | CATSRDWTGGNQPQHF | TGTGCCACCAGCAGAGACTGGACAGGGGGCAATCAGCCCCAGCATTTT
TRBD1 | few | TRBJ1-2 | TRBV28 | CASTLTGGFYGYTF | TGTGCCAGCACTTTGACAGGGGGCTTCTATGGCTACACCTTC
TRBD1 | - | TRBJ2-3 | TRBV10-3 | CATQIRGDRGPGSTDTQYF | TGTGCCACCCAAATCCGCGGGGACAGGGGGCCTGGCTCCACAGATACGCAGTATTTT
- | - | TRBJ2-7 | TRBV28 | CASRIRGQGRLEQYF | TGTGCCAGCAGGATCCGGGGTCAGGGACGACTCGAGCAGTACTTC
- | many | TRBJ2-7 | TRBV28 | CASSLFRRGRGESYEQYF | TGTGCCAGCAGTTTATTCCGGAGGGGCAGGGGGGAGTCCTACGAGCAGTACTTC
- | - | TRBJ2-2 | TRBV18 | CASSPTHTGELFF | TGTGCCAGCTCACCGACACATACCGGGGAGCTGTTTTTT
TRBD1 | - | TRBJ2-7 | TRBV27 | CASSLGQASSYEQYF | TGTGCCAGCAGTTTAGGACAGGCGAGCTCCTACGAGCAGTACTTC
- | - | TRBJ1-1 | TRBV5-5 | CASSLLGESPEAFF | TGTGCCAGCAGCTTGCTCGGGGAAAGTCCTGAAGCTTTCTTT
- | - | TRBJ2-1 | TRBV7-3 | CASSATGLAYNEQFF | TGTGCCAGCAGCGCCACAGGGTTGGCCTACAATGAGCAGTTCTTC
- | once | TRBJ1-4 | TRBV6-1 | CASSGKAGTSNEKLFF | TGTGCCAGCAGTGGAAAGGCAGGGACGTCTAATGAAAAACTGTTTTTT
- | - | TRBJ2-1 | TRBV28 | CASSSSRGLNEQFF | TGTGCCAGCAGTTCATCAAGGGGACTTAATGAGCAGTTCTTC
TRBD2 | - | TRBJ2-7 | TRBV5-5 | CASSWGTSGIYEQYF | TGTGCCAGCAGCTGGGGGACTAGCGGGATCTACGAGCAGTACTTC
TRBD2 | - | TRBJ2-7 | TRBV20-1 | CSASSGDEQYF | TGCAGTGCTTCTAGCGGCGACGAGCAGTACTTC
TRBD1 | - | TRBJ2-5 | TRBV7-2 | CASSPLQLRGRETQYF | TGTGCCAGCAGCCCTCTGCAATTAAGGGGGCGAGAGACCCAGTACTTC
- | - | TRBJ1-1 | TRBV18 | CASSTSIGGFTEAFF | TGTGCCAGCTCCACGTCAATCGGGGGGTTCACTGAAGCTTTCTTT
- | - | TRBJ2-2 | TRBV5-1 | CASSLLQRNTGELFF | TGCGCCAGCAGCTTGTTACAGCGCAACACCGGGGAGCTGTTTTTT
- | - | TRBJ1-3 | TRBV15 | CATSRPLTGGTTGNTIYF | TGTGCCACCAGCAGACCACTCACGGGGGGGACTACTGGAAACACCATATATTTT
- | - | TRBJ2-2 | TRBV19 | CASGGTAVTGELFF | TGTGCCAGTGGAGGGACAGCCGTCACCGGGGAGCTGTTTTTT
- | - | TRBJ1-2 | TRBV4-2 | CASSHGRNTPNYGYTF | TGTGCCAGCAGCCACGGGAGGAATACACCCAACTATGGCTACACCTTC
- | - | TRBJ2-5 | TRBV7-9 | CATEGGRTQETQYF | TGTGCCACCGAGGGTGGACGGACCCAAGAGACCCAGTACTTC
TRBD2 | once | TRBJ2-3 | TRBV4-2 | CASSLGLAETYTDTQYF | TGTGCCAGCAGCCTAGGACTAGCGGAGACCTACACAGATACGCAGTATTTT
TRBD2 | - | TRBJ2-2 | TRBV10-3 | CAIRAGANTGELFF | TGTGCCATAAGAGCGGGAGCAAACACCGGGGAGCTGTTTTTT